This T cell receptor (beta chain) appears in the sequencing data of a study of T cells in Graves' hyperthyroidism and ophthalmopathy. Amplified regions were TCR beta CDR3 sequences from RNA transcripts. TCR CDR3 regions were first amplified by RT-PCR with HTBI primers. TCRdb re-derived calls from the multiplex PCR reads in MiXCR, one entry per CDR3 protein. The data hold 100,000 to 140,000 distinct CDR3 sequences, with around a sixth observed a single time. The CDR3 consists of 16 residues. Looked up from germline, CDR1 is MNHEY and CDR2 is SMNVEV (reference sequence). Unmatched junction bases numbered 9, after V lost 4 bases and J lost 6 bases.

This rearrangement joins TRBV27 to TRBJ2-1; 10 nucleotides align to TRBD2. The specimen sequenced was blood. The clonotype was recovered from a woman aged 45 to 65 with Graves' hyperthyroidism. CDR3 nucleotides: TGTGCCAGCAGTTCCACCGCTAGCGGGGGCTCCAATGAGCAGTTCTTC. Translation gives CASSSTASGGSNEQFF.